This T cell receptor beta chain emerged from a study of blood T cells in healthy people across ages. Combining a sample-barcoded 5' primer with a J-beta primer mix, a second PCR ran for about 7 to 11 cycles. Using its own MiXCR run on the 5' RACE reads, TCRdb lists one record per CDR3 protein. The table lists 600,000 to 1,000,000 distinct CDR3 sequences, approximately 25% of them singletons. This clonotype turned up a few times. V was cut by 1 base and J by 3 bases, with 12 bases left in between. The CDR3 consists of 15 residues. The germline gives CDR1 SGHVS, CDR2 FQNEAQ. The sample was also linked to a second study, of T cells of mothers and their children. As that report states: Slightly higher but non-significant overlap marked related mother-child pairs versus unrelated pairs.

The sequence was collected from a boy aged 10-17 years in good health. This rearrangement joins TRBV7-8 to TRBJ1-2; tentatively, D is TRBD1 (5 bases). Sequences were obtained from blood. DNA of the CDR3: TGTGCCAGCAGCTTAGGAGCCAGGGCGGACTATGGCTACACCTTC. This codes for CASSLGARADYGYTF.